The clone carrying this T cell receptor (beta chain) was found a few times. This specimen belongs to a study of T cells in Graves' hyperthyroidism and ophthalmopathy. The germline V gene encodes CDR1 KGHDR and CDR2 SFDVKD. The CDR3 consists of 16 residues. V lost 1 base and J lost 1, with 11 bases in between. Subjects aged 18 to 65 presented with newly diagnosed hyperthyroidism of less than 2 months' duration. It was uncontrolled infection, other autoimmune disease, pregnancy or lactation that excluded patients. Regions amplified from RNA transcripts were the TCR beta CDR3 regions. First-round RT-PCR of the TCR CDR3 relied on the HTBI primer set. TCRdb reprocessed the multiplex PCR reads with MiXCR, giving one entry per CDR3 protein. This table has a few hundred thousand distinct CDR3 sequences, 46% appearing once.

Material for sequencing was peripheral blood or thyroid tissue (not recorded which). The rearrangement uses TRBV24-1 and TRBJ2-3; D gene ambiguous. The TCR originated in a woman aged 18-29 years with Graves' hyperthyroidism. Here the CDR3 reads CATSDLNGLRTDTQYF. CDR3 DNA: TGTGCCACCAGTGATTTAAACGGGTTACGCACAGATACGCAGTATTTT.